This T cell receptor (beta chain) was identified in a study of T-cell reconstitution after alpha-beta-depleted transplantation in children. Study-wide points: The main origin of T-cell counts and diversity one year after transplant was newly produced T cells. High day-60 TCRbeta diversity in some patients came from surviving recipient T cells and thymic progenitors. Roughly two months post-transplant, alpha-beta T cells reportedly originated from several hundred graft clones that had expanded.

On this clonotype itself: No antigen is known for it.

During its preparation, the TCRbeta library received unique molecular identifiers. TCRdb re-analysed the PCR reads in MiXCR, keeping a single row per CDR3 protein. The sample carries about 200,000 distinct CDR3 sequences, approximately 15% recorded once. The source of this sequence is a male patient aged 2 to 9 who had a stem cell transplant for acute lymphoblastic leukemia, so the T cells may come from the graft donor. The sample consisted of PBMCs, mostly from graft donor cells, taken 360 days after TCRalphabeta/CD19-depleted stem cell transplant.

CDR3 nucleotides: TGTGCCTTAAGCGGGGGGACCACAGATACGCAGTATTTT. Amino acids: CALSGGTTDTQYF. The rearrangement links TRBV7-2 to TRBJ2-3; TRBD2 aligns across 9 bases. V shed 11 bases and J 2 bases; nucleotides not matched to a gene: 5. Germline V gene sequence: CDR1 SGHTA, CDR2 FQGNSA. The CDR3 consists of 13 residues.